Listed below are T cell receptor beta chains from one sample, sequenced in a study of identical twins. TCRdb reprocessed the 5' RACE reads with MiXCR, giving one entry per CDR3 protein. The repertoire consists of about 920,000 distinct CDR3 sequences, with roughly an eighth occurring once and the leading ten covering about 1.5%. These same records also appear under a second study, on yellow fever vaccine responses in identical twins.

The sequenced material came from PBMCs. The receptors here all came from a woman younger than 35 in good health. Each CDR3 is given with its conserved first and last residue. The D gene is left open where the match is weak. Clone size is stated in some rows and not others, as once, few, many or a class when expanded.

D gene	V gene	J gene	clone size	CDR3 DNA	CDR3 protein
.	TRBV12-3/TRBV12-4	TRBJ1-2	.	TGTGCCAGCAGTTTTGCAGGGGCGGGAAGGGGCTACACCTTC	CASSFAGAGRGYTF
.	TRBV5-1	TRBJ2-3	few	TGCGCCAGCCGCGTGAAAGACACAGATACGCAGTATTTT	CASRVKDTDTQYF
.	TRBV12-3/TRBV12-4	TRBJ1-5	many	TGTGCCAGCAGTCACCTCCGGGGGCAGCCCCAGCATTTT	CASSHLRGQPQHF
.	TRBV4-1	TRBJ2-2	many	TGCGCCAGCAGCCAAGGGGCAGCGAGCACCGGGGAGCTGTTTTTT	CASSQGAASTGELFF
.	TRBV5-6	TRBJ2-1	.	TGTGCCAGCACCTCTTGGGCAGGAAACAATGAGCAGTTCTTC	CASTSWAGNNEQFF
TRBD2	TRBV5-1	TRBJ2-2	few	TGCGCCAGCAGCCTCTCGGAGACTAGCGGGAAAAACACCGGGGAGCTGTTTTTT	CASSLSETSGKNTGELFF
.	TRBV7-9	TRBJ2-1	.	TGTGCCAGCAGCCGGCAGGGGGGCTTCGGCGATGAGCAGTTCTTC	CASSRQGGFGDEQFF
.	TRBV6-1	TRBJ2-7	.	TGTGCCAGCAGTCCCGGAGGATTGAGCGAGCAGTACTTC	CASSPGGLSEQYF
TRBD2	TRBV11-2	TRBJ2-1	many	TGTGCCAGCAGCTTAGTAGGGCCTAGCGGGAGGTACAATGAGCAGTTCTTC	CASSLVGPSGRYNEQFF
.	TRBV12-3/TRBV12-4	TRBJ2-7	.	TGTGCCAGCAGTACCAAATACAGGATTTACGAGCAGTACTTC	CASSTKYRIYEQYF
.	TRBV20-1	TRBJ2-7	.	TGCAGTGCTAGACTTATTAGCGGATACGAGCAGTACTTC	CSARLISGYEQYF
.	TRBV10-2	TRBJ1-2	few	TGCGCCAGCGCGCGGGGGTTTCAGCGCTATGGCTACACCTTC	CASARGFQRYGYTF
.	TRBV29-1	TRBJ2-7	many	TGCAGCGTTGTAAAGGCCAGCACCTACGAGCAGTACTTC	CSVVKASTYEQYF
.	TRBV5-5	TRBJ2-7	.	TGTGCCAGCAGCTTACCGGGAGTCCACGAGCAGTACTTC	CASSLPGVHEQYF
TRBD1	TRBV2	TRBJ2-3	.	TGTGCCAGCAGCAACAGGGGACCGGTCACAGATACGCAGTATTTT	CASSNRGPVTDTQYF
TRBD1	TRBV10-3	TRBJ2-4	.	TGTGCCAGCAGTCTCAGGGGGACAGACGATAAAAACATTCAGTACTTC	CASSLRGTDDKNIQYF
.	TRBV14	TRBJ2-1	.	TGTGCCAGCAGCCAACTCCTAGTTGTGGGTTTCAATGAGCAGTTCTTC	CASSQLLVVGFNEQFF
TRBD1	TRBV5-1	TRBJ2-5	few	TGCGCCAGCAGCCCGGGGACAGACCTCCAAGAGACCCAGTACTTC	CASSPGTDLQETQYF
.	TRBV19	TRBJ2-5	.	TGTGCCAGTAGTCCACCGGGGGCCATTTTCCAGTACTTC	CASSPPGAIFQYF
.	TRBV21-1	TRBJ2-5	few	TGTGCCAGCAGCAAGGACCCCGGGGCTCAAGAGACCCAGTACTTC	CASSKDPGAQETQYF
.	TRBV27	TRBJ2-1	.	TGTGCCAGCAGAAGACCGGGACGAGGCAATGAGCAGTTCTTC	CASRRPGRGNEQFF
TRBD2	TRBV7-2	TRBJ2-1	few	TGTGCCAGCACCCCAGGGGGACTAGCGGTCTACAATGAGCAGTTCTTC	CASTPGGLAVYNEQFF
.	TRBV11-2	TRBJ2-7	.	TGTGCCAGCAGCCAGGCAGGGGACTACGAGCAGTACTTC	CASSQAGDYEQYF
TRBD2	TRBV28	TRBJ2-5	.	TGTGCCAGCCGAGGGGCGATTAGCGGGCAAGAGACCCAGTACTTC	CASRGAISGQETQYF
.	TRBV21-1	TRBJ2-7	many	TGTGCCAGCAGTCCAGACCTCTACGAGCAGTACTTC	CASSPDLYEQYF
.	TRBV3-1	TRBJ1-2	few	TGTGCCAGCAGCCAAGTCACCAAAGGGAGCTATGGCTACACCTTC	CASSQVTKGSYGYTF
.	TRBV5-1	TRBJ2-1	few	TGCGCCAGCAGCTTAACCCCCGACAGTTACAATGAGCAGTTCTTC	CASSLTPDSYNEQFF
.	TRBV20-1	TRBJ1-6	few	TGCAGTGCTAAACAGGAGCATAATTCACCCCTCCACTTT	CSAKQEHNSPLHF
TRBD1	TRBV7-8	TRBJ1-2	few	TGTGCCAGCAGCTTGCTGGGCCCAGGGGGCTATGGCTACACCTTC	CASSLLGPGGYGYTF
TRBD2	TRBV20-1	TRBJ2-1	.	TGCAGTGCTACTGGGCGGGTTAGCGGGAGACCCCTCAATGAGCAGTTCTTC	CSATGRVSGRPLNEQFF
.	TRBV7-8	TRBJ2-1	.	TGTGCCAGCAGCTTAGAGGTGACCGTTCCGTTCTTC	CASSLEVTVPFF
.	TRBV4-2	TRBJ2-4	many	TGTGCCAGCAGCCCCCAGGGGGGGGATGGCATTCAGTACTTC	CASSPQGGDGIQYF
.	TRBV10-3	TRBJ2-5	few	TGTGCCATCAGTGGTGACAGACAAGAGACCCAGTACTTC	CAISGDRQETQYF
.	TRBV7-9	TRBJ1-6	.	TGTGCCAGCAGCTTGGGAGCGGGGGATTGGAATTCACCCCTCCACTTT	CASSLGAGDWNSPLHF
.	TRBV5-1	TRBJ1-5	many	TGCGCCAGCAGCTTGGGTGGGGCCGGCAATCAGCCCCAGCATTTT	CASSLGGAGNQPQHF
.	TRBV12-3/TRBV12-4	TRBJ2-2	.	TGTGCCAGCAGGCGGACGTTCGCGAACACCGGGGAGCTGTTTTTT	CASRRTFANTGELFF
.	TRBV20-1	TRBJ2-5	.	TGCAGTGCTAGCGGGACAAAGCAAGAGACCCAGTACTTC	CSASGTKQETQYF
TRBD1	TRBV20-1	TRBJ2-5	.	TGCAGTGCTTCAATGCCCGGGACAGGGTCCCAAGAGACCCAGTACTTC	CSASMPGTGSQETQYF
.	TRBV20-1	TRBJ2-2	.	TGCAGTGCTAGAGGGGCGAGGAACACCGGGGAGCTGTTTTTT	CSARGARNTGELFF
TRBD1	TRBV4-1	TRBJ1-4	.	TGCGCCAGCACCGGAACGCCGGGACAGGGATTTTTT	CASTGTPGQGFF
.	TRBV6-5	TRBJ1-2	.	TGTGCCAGCAGTTTAAACCACAGGGAGATCTCTTATGGCTACACCTTC	CASSLNHREISYGYTF
.	TRBV7-2	TRBJ2-1	.	TGTGCCAGCACCGCCGGCCAAATCGGGAATGAGCAGTTCTTC	CASTAGQIGNEQFF
.	TRBV9	TRBJ2-2	.	TGTGCCAGCAGCGTAGACGCGGGCTTGAACACCGGGGAGCTGTTTTTT	CASSVDAGLNTGELFF
.	TRBV4-1	TRBJ2-5	many	TGCGCCAGCAGCCAAGAGTTTGGGGGGTTGAGCCAAGAGACCCAGTACTTC	CASSQEFGGLSQETQYF